This entry concerns a single TCR beta chain. This record belongs to a study of OX40 agonist ivuxolimab in advanced cancers. The CDR3 has 14 residues. Looked up from germline, CDR1 is MGHRA and CDR2 is YSYEKL. V gave up 4 bases and J gave up 8 bases, with 17 bases separating them. Some clones are missing from TCRdb's copy, which holds only in-frame ones; the method was immunoSEQ multiplex PCR. The data show over 25,000 clones, roughly 71% seen once. The sequencing used CD4+ or CD8+ T cells sorted from blood, collected in a trial of the OX40 agonist ivuxolimab. The chain combines TRBV4-1 with TRBJ1-2, with D unclear. The clonotype originates from an adult with an advanced solid tumor such as melanoma, head and neck, liver or kidney cancer. The CDR3 DNA reads TGCGCCAGCAGCCCGGAGAGGGATTCGCGCGGCTACACCTTC. This translates into CASSPERDSRGYTF.